These T cell receptor beta chains were read from a single sample in a study of shared clonotypes between healthy human individuals. The protocol was immunoSEQ multiplex PCR, while the TCRdb copy is restricted to in-frame clones and leaves out a portion. Seen here are approximately 500,000 clones, around 80% observed once, and the top ten hold 12%. The sequenced sample consisted of PBMCs. All receptors come from a woman between 40 and 55 years old in good health. Some clones in this sample may be carry-over from other donors' samples. Each CDR3 is given with its conserved first and last residue. The order of the fields is CDR3 DNA, CDR3 protein, D gene, J gene, V gene, clone size. D genes are given only for firm matches. Clone size is not always given. Where it is, it says once, few, many or a class for expanded clones.

cdr3_nt: TGTGCCTGGAGTAGGTCGTTCTACGAGCAGTACTTC; cdr3_aa: CAWSRSFYEQYF; d_call: -; j_call: TRBJ2-7; v_call: TRBV30; clone_size: once
cdr3_nt: TGCGCCAGCAGCCCCTCATGGGCAGGGCCCTACAATGAGCAGTTCTTC; cdr3_aa: CASSPSWAGPYNEQFF; d_call: -; j_call: TRBJ2-1; v_call: TRBV4-3; clone_size: -
cdr3_nt: TGTGCCAGCAGTGAGGGTCGAAGGGGAGTAAATGAAAAACTGTTTTTT; cdr3_aa: CASSEGRRGVNEKLFF; d_call: -; j_call: TRBJ1-4; v_call: TRBV25-1; clone_size: -
cdr3_nt: TGTGCCAGCAGCATGGACAGGGGAACGGGCTACACCTTC; cdr3_aa: CASSMDRGTGYTF; d_call: TRBD1; j_call: TRBJ1-2; v_call: TRBV7-3; clone_size: -
cdr3_nt: TGTGCCAGCAGCTTCACAGAGAACGGGGAGCTGTTTTTT; cdr3_aa: CASSFTENGELFF; d_call: -; j_call: TRBJ2-2; v_call: TRBV7-3; clone_size: -
cdr3_nt: TGTGCCAGCAGCCAGTCTAGCGGGGACACAGATACGCAGTATTTT; cdr3_aa: CASSQSSGDTDTQYF; d_call: TRBD2; j_call: TRBJ2-3; v_call: TRBV4-2; clone_size: -
cdr3_nt: TGCAGCGTTGACGGCTCAGGGAGCACAGATACGCAGTATTTT; cdr3_aa: CSVDGSGSTDTQYF; d_call: -; j_call: TRBJ2-3; v_call: TRBV29-1; clone_size: -
cdr3_nt: TGTGCCAGCAGCCAAGATCCAATTTCCGGAAGACGGGGCTATGGCTACACCTTC; cdr3_aa: CASSQDPISGRRGYGYTF; d_call: -; j_call: TRBJ1-2; v_call: TRBV4-2; clone_size: once
cdr3_nt: TGTGCCAGCAGCCCTGGACAGGGCTCTTTTCACGTCCTGACTTTC; cdr3_aa: CASSPGQGSFHVLTF; d_call: TRBD1; j_call: TRBJ2-6; v_call: TRBV6-6; clone_size: few
cdr3_nt: TGCAGCGCCGCGAGGGGAAACATTCAGTACTTC; cdr3_aa: CSAARGNIQYF; d_call: -; j_call: TRBJ2-4; v_call: TRBV29-1; clone_size: -
cdr3_nt: TGCGCCAGCAGTGAGTCTACAGGGCAAGAGACCCAGTACTTC; cdr3_aa: CASSESTGQETQYF; d_call: -; j_call: TRBJ2-5; v_call: TRBV10-1; clone_size: -
cdr3_nt: TGTGCCAGCAGCGTAGCGACAGGCCATTCCTACGAGCAGTACTTC; cdr3_aa: CASSVATGHSYEQYF; d_call: -; j_call: TRBJ2-7; v_call: TRBV9; clone_size: few
cdr3_nt: TGTGCCATCAGTGACTTTCAGGGATATGAAATCTCTGGAAACACCATATATTTT; cdr3_aa: CAISDFQGYEISGNTIYF; d_call: -; j_call: TRBJ1-3; v_call: TRBV10-3; clone_size: once
cdr3_nt: TGTGCCAGCACATATAGGGGGTCCAAGCAGTTCTTC; cdr3_aa: CASTYRGSKQFF; d_call: -; j_call: TRBJ2-1; v_call: TRBV2; clone_size: once
cdr3_nt: TGTGCCAGCCGTCAAGTGGGCTACACTAGCACAGATACGCAGTATTTT; cdr3_aa: CASRQVGYTSTDTQYF; d_call: -; j_call: TRBJ2-3; v_call: TRBV27; clone_size: -
cdr3_nt: TGTGCCAGCAGCTTACGCGGGGGCCGCTCTGGAAACACCATATATTTT; cdr3_aa: CASSLRGGRSGNTIYF; d_call: -; j_call: TRBJ1-3; v_call: TRBV7-9; clone_size: once
cdr3_nt: TGTGCCAGCAGCGTAGCTCAGACCCCCGGGAACGAGCAGTACTTC; cdr3_aa: CASSVAQTPGNEQYF; d_call: -; j_call: TRBJ2-7; v_call: TRBV9; clone_size: few
cdr3_nt: TGTGCCAGCAGTTTGTCCGGGTCTGCCAATGAAAAACTGTTTTTT; cdr3_aa: CASSLSGSANEKLFF; d_call: -; j_call: TRBJ1-4; v_call: TRBV28; clone_size: -
cdr3_nt: TGTGCCAGTAGTCCGGGACAGGGCACGGAAAAACTGTTTTTT; cdr3_aa: CASSPGQGTEKLFF; d_call: TRBD1; j_call: TRBJ1-4; v_call: TRBV19; clone_size: -
cdr3_nt: TGTGCCAGCAGTGCCCGTGGACTCAACACCGGGGAGCTGTTTTTT; cdr3_aa: CASSARGLNTGELFF; d_call: -; j_call: TRBJ2-2; v_call: TRBV2; clone_size: -
cdr3_nt: TGTGCCAGCAGCCTTGGGCAGGGGGCAACTAATGAAAAACTGTTTTTT; cdr3_aa: CASSLGQGATNEKLFF; d_call: TRBD1; j_call: TRBJ1-4; v_call: TRBV5-8; clone_size: -
cdr3_nt: TGCGCCAGCAGCTTCGACGGGAGGGCCAGTGTAAATGAGCAGTTCTTC; cdr3_aa: CASSFDGRASVNEQFF; d_call: TRBD2; j_call: TRBJ2-1; v_call: TRBV5-1; clone_size: -
cdr3_nt: TGTGCCAGCAGTGAAGCTGTGTGGGGCAATCAGCCCCAGCATTTT; cdr3_aa: CASSEAVWGNQPQHF; d_call: -; j_call: TRBJ1-5; v_call: TRBV6-1; clone_size: once